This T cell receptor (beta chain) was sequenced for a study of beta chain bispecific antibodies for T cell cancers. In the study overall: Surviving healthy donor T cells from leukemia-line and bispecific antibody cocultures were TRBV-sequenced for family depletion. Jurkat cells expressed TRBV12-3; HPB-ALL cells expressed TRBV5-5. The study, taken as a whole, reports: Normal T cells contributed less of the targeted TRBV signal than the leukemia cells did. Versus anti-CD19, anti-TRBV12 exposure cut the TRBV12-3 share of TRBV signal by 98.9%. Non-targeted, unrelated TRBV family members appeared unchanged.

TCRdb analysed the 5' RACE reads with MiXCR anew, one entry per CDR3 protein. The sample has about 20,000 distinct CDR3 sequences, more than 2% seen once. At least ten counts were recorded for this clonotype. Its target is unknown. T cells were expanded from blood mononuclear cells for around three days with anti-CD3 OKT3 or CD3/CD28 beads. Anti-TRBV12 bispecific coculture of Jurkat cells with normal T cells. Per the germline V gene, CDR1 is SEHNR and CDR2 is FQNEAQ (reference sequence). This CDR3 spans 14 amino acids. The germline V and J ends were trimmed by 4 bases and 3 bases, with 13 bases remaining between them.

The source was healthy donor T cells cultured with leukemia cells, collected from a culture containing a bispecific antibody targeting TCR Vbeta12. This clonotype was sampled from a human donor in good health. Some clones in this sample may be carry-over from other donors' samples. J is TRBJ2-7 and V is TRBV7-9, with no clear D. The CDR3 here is CASSSRAAIYEQYF. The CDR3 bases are TGTGCCAGCAGCTCCCGGGCCGCCATCTACGAGCAGTACTTC.